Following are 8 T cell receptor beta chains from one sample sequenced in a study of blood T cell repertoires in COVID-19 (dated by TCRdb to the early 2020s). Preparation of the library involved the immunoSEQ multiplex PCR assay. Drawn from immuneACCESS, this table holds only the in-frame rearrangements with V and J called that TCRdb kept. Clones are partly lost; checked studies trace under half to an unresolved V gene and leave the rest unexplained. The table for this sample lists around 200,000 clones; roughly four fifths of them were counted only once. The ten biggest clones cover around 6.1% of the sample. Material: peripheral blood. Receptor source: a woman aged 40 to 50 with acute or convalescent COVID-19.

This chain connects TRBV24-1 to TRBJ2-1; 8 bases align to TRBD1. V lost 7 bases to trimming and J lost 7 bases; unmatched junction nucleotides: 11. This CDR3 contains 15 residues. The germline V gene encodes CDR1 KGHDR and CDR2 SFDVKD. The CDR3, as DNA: TGTGCCACCAGCCAGCCCCGGACAGGGATAAATGAGCAGTTCTTC. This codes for CATSQPRTGINEQFF.

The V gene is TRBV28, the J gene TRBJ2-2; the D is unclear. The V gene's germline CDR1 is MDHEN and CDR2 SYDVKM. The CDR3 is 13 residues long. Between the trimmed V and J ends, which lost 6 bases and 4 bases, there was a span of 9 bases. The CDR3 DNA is TGTGCCAGCAGCCCCGACACCACCGGGGAGCTGTTTTTT. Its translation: CASSPDTTGELFF.

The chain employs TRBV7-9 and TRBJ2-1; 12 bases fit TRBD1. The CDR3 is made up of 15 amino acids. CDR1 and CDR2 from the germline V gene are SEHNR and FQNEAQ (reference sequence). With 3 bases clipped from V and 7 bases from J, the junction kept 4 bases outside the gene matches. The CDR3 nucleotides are TGTGCCAGCAGCTTGGGGACAGGGGGCCGGAATGAGCAGTTCTTC. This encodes CASSLGTGGRNEQFF. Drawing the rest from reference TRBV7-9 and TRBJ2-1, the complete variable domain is DTGVSQNPRHKITKRGQNVTFRCDPISEHNRLYWYRQTLGQGPEFLTYFQNEAQLEKSRLLSDRFSAERPKGSFSTLEIQRTEQGDSAMYLCASSLGTGGRNEQFFGPGTRLTVL.

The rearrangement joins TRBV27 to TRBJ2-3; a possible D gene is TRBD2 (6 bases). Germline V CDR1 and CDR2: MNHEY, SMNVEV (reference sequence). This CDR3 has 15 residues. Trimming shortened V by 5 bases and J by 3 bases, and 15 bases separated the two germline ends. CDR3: CASSPRLVVTDTQYF. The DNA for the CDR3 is TGTGCCAGCAGTCCTAGACTAGTAGTAACAGATACGCAGTATTTT.

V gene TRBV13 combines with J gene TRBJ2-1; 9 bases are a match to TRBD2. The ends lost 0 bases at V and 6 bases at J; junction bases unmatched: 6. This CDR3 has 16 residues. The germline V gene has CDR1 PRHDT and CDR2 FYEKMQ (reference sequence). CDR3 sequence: CASSLGLAGFGNEQFF. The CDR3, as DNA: TGTGCCAGCAGCTTAGGCCTAGCGGGATTTGGCAATGAGCAGTTCTTC.

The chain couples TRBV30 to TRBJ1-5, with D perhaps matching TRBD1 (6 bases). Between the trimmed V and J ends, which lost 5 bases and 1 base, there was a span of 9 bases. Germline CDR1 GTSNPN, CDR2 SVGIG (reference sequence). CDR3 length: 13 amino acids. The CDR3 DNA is TGTGCCTGGTCCGGACAGAGCAATCAGCCCCAGCATTTT. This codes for CAWSGQSNQPQHF.

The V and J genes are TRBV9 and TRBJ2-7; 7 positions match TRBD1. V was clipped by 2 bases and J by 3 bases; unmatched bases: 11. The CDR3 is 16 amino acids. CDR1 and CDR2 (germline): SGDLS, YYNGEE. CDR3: CASSVSSGGKDYEQYF. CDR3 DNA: TGTGCCAGCAGCGTTTCCTCAGGGGGTAAGGACTACGAGCAGTACTTC.

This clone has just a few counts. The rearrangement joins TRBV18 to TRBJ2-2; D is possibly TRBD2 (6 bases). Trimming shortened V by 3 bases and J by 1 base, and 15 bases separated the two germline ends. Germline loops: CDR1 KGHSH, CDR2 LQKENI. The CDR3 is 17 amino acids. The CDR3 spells CASSPSQGSGNTGELFF. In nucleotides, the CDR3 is TGTGCCAGCTCACCTTCCCAGGGTAGCGGGAACACCGGGGAGCTGTTTTTT.